The 13 T cell receptor beta chains given below trace back to one sample, sequenced in a study of T cell responses to AZD1222 COVID-19 vaccine. The repertoire was sequenced with immunoSEQ multiplex PCR; TCRdb's copy has only in-frame clones and lacks some. This sample has around 130,000 clones, with approximately 93% found just once. The sample was peripheral blood, taken on day 0 of AZD1222 vaccination. Receptors originate from an adult in good health.

This chain connects TRBV24-1 to TRBJ2-1; TRBD2 agrees at 8 bases. The CDR3 covers 16 residues. Losses at the gene ends were 4 bases for V and 2 bases for J; bases not matched to a gene: 6. CDR1 KGHDR and CDR2 SFDVKD come from the germline V gene. The CDR3 nucleotides are TGTGCCACCAGTGACTCGGGGGGGGGAACCTACAATGAGCAGTTCTTC. Its protein is CATSDSGGGTYNEQFF.

The CDR3, as DNA: TGCAGCGTCGTAACCGGGACAGTGGGTGGAAAACTGTTTTTT. This translates into CSVVTGTVGGKLFF. J is TRBJ1-4 and V is TRBV29-1, with 7 bases lining up with TRBD1. V was pared by 6 bases and J by 10 bases, with 14 bases of the junction left unmatched. This CDR3 is built from 14 residues. The germline CDR1 and CDR2 sequences are SQVTM and ANQGSEA.

The chain is built from TRBV18 and TRBJ1-2; 8 bases agree with TRBD1. The CDR3 is 15 amino acids. V lost 1 base to trimming and J lost 2 bases; unmatched junction nucleotides: 3. In germline, CDR1 is KGHSH, CDR2 LQKENI. This CDR3 is CASSPRGQGNYGYTF. The CDR3 nucleotides are TGTGCCAGCTCACCACGCGGACAGGGCAACTATGGCTACACCTTC.

The chain employs TRBV30 and TRBJ2-1, with a weak D call TRBD1 (6 bases). The CDR3 has 12 residues. The V end lost 4 bases, the J end lost 7 bases, and 11 bases lay between the germline ends. Germline assignment: CDR1 GTSNPN and CDR2 SVGIG (reference sequence). The CDR3 DNA sequence: TGTGCCTGGATCAGGGGTGGGAATGAGCAGTTCTTC. Protein: CAWIRGGNEQFF.

V is TRBV5-6 and J is TRBJ2-5; no clear D. The germline V gene encodes CDR1 SGHDT and CDR2 YYEEEE. Trimming removed 3 bases from V and 4 bases from J, with 16 bases in between. The CDR3 sequence is 15 residues long. CDR3 protein: CASSSVRTWGETQYF. The CDR3 coding sequence is TGTGCCAGCAGCTCGGTTCGCACTTGGGGAGAGACCCAGTACTTC.

This clone showed up just once. This sequence joins TRBV18 and TRBJ1-1; 9 bases match TRBD1. V gave up 5 bases and J gave up 7 bases; unmatched junction bases: 5. Germline-derived CDR1 and CDR2 are KGHSH and LQKENI. The CDR3 totals 13 residues. The chain's CDR3 is CASSSRDRDEAFF. CDR3 nucleotide sequence: TGTGCCAGCTCAAGCCGGGACAGGGATGAAGCTTTCTTT.

This clone was observed a single time. The chain has TRBV27 and TRBJ2-3; D assignment may be TRBD1 or TRBD2 (6 bases each). Trimming shortened V by 4 bases and J by 5 bases, and 16 bases separated the two germline ends. The CDR3 spans 15 residues. The V gene's germline CDR1 is MNHEY and CDR2 SMNVEV (reference sequence). This chain's CDR3 is CASSYFGGAVDTQYF. CDR3 sequence (DNA): TGTGCCAGCAGTTACTTCGGGGGCGCAGTAGATACGCAGTATTTT.

The chain links TRBV7-8 to TRBJ1-4, with D hard to call. The CDR3 runs 16 residues. V was shortened by 2 bases and J by 2 bases, with 12 bases between the two germline ends. Germline V gene lookup returns CDR1 SGHVS and CDR2 FQNEAQ. DNA of the CDR3: TGTGCCAGCAGCTTAAACCCGGCAACTACTAATGAAAAACTGTTTTTT. Translating gives CASSLNPATTNEKLFF.

The V gene is TRBV6-5, the J gene TRBJ1-1; 9 bases agree with TRBD1. Germline CDR1 reads MNHEY; CDR2 reads SVGAGI. V shed 8 bases, J shed 6 bases, and the junction held 10 bases outside the gene matches. CDR3 size: 14 residues. The CDR3 bases are TGTGCCAGCTCATTGACAGGGGGTCGCGCTGAAGCTTTCTTT. Amino acid sequence: CASSLTGGRAEAFF.

The chain carries TRBV5-4 and TRBJ2-5; D call uncertain. V lost 3 bases to trimming and J lost 4 bases, with 16 bases between them. The CDR3 runs to 15 residues. CDR1 and CDR2 (germline): SGHNT, YYREEE (reference sequence). CDR3 bases: TGTGCCAGCAGCTCGGATCGGTTGAGAGGAGAGACCCAGTACTTC. It specifies CASSSDRLRGETQYF.

The J gene is TRBJ1-2, the V gene TRBV3-1 (or the pseudogene TRBV3-2); no definite D call. Germline values: CDR1 LGHDT, CDR2 YNNKEL (reference sequence). Trimming shortened V by 0 bases and J by 4 bases, and 12 bases separated the two germline ends. The CDR3 has 15 residues. The CDR3 coding sequence is TGTGCCAGCAGCCAAGAGGGCCGAATGCTCTATGGCTACACCTTC. Translated, it gives CASSQEGRMLYGYTF.

This chain connects TRBV3-1 (or the pseudogene TRBV3-2) to TRBJ1-2; tentative D call: TRBD1 (5 bases). Per the germline V gene, CDR1 is LGHDT and CDR2 is YNNKEL (reference sequence). This CDR3 comprises 17 residues. Trimming pared 1 base from V and 4 bases from J, leaving 19 bases between. The CDR3 nucleotides read TGTGCCAGCAGCCAAGTCCCACAGGCTTCCGGTAGCTATGGCTACACCTTC. Translated, it gives CASSQVPQASGSYGYTF.

This chain joins TRBV2 and TRBJ1-1, with a weak D call TRBD1 (5 bases). The germline V gene encodes CDR1 SNHLY and CDR2 FYNNEI. This CDR3 has 14 residues. With 3 bases removed from V and 4 bases from J, the gap between germline ends came to 12 bases. This CDR3 is CASSESQGATEAFF. For the CDR3, the DNA is TGTGCCAGCAGTGAGAGCCAGGGTGCCACTGAAGCTTTCTTT.